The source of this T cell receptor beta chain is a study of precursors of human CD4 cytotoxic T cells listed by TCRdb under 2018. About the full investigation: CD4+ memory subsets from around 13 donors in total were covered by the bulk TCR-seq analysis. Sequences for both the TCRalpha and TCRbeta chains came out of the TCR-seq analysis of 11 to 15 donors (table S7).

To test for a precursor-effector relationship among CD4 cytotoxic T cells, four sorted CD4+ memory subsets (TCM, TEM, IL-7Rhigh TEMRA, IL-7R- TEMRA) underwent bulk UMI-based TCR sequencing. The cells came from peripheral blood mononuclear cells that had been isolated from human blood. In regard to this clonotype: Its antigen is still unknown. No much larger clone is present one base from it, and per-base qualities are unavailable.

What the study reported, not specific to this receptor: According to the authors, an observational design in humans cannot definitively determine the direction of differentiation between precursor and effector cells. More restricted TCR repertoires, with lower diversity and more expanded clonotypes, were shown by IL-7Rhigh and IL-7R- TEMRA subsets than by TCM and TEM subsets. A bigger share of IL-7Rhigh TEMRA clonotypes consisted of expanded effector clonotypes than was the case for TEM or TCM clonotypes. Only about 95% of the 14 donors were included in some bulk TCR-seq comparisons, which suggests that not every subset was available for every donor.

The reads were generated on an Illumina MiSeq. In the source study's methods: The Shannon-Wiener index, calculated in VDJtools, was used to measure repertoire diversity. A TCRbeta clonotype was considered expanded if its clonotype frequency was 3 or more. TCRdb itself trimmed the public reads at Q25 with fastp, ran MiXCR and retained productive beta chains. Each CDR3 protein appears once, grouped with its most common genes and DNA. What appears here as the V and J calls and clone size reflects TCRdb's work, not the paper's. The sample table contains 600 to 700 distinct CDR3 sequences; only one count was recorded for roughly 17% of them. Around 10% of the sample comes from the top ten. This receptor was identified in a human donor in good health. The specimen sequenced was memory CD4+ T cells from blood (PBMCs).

The CDR3 here reads CASRSGAEGEQYF. Read as DNA, the sequence is TGTGCCAGCAGGAGCGGGGCCGAGGGGGAGCAGTACTTC. This chain is built from TRBV12-3 or TRBV12-4 and TRBJ2-7, and 7 junctional nucleotides match TRBD2. The CDR3 starts with the cysteine, ends with the phenylalanine, and has 13 residues. The DNA shown is the 39-base CDR3, in frame from base 1. Ends trimmed: V by 6 bases, J by 7 bases; bases unmatched to a gene: 9.